This T cell receptor beta chain was found in a study of T-cell reconstitution after alpha-beta-depleted transplantation in children. At least ten counts were recorded for this clonotype. Unique molecular identifiers were used to barcode this TCRbeta library. Via MiXCR, TCRdb re-called the PCR reads, giving one row per CDR3 protein. This table has more than 200,000 distinct CDR3 sequences, 9.7% appearing once. Germline CDR1 reads DFQATT; CDR2 reads SNEGSKA (reference sequence). Deletions cut 0 bases from V and 2 bases from J, with 10 bases between. The CDR3 length is 14 residues. The chain employs TRBV20-1 and TRBJ2-5; D is uncertain. The sequences come from PBMCs from the stem cell graft donor, collected from the stem cell graft. The receptor comes from a human donor who donated a stem cell graft to a child with SCID. The CDR3 DNA follows: TGCAGTGCTAGAGACGGGCAGTATCAAGAGACCCAGTACTTC. It yields the protein CSARDGQYQETQYF.